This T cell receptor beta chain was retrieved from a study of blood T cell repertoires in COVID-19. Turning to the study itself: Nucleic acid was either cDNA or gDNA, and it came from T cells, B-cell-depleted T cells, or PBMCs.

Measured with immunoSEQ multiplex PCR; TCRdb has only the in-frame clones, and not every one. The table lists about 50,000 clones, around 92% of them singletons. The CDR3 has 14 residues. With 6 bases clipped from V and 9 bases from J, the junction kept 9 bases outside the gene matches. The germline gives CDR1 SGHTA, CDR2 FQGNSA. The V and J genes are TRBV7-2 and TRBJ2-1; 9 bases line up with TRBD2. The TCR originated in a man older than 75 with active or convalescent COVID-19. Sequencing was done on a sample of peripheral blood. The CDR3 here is CASRTPGLAAEQFF. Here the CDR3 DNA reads TGTGCCAGCAGGACACCGGGACTAGCTGCTGAGCAGTTCTTC.